The 3 T cell receptor beta chains below all came from one sample that was sequenced in a study of shared clonotypes between healthy human individuals. Method: immunoSEQ multiplex PCR; TCRdb's copy keeps in-frame clones and lacks some. Among 2 million to 2.5 million clones, 85% to 95% were seen once, and the ten largest hold under 0.45%. Material: naive CD4+ T cells from PBMCs. Subset indicated: CD45RA+ positively selected. The receptors here all came from a man aged 18 to 30 in good health. Some clones in this sample may be carry-over from other donors' samples.

The rearrangement links TRBV27 to TRBJ2-7, with D perhaps assigned TRBD1 or TRBD2 (5 bases each). From germline, CDR1 is MNHEY and CDR2 SMNVEV (reference sequence). The CDR3 is made up of 15 amino acids. V was cut by 5 bases and J by 0 bases, with 14 bases left in between. The CDR3 DNA reads as TGTGCCAGCAGTCGCACCGGGACGGTCTCCTACGAGCAGTACTTC. Translating gives CASSRTGTVSYEQYF.

V and J are TRBV4-3 and TRBJ2-1; 14 bases match TRBD2. Germline V gives CDR1 LGHNA, CDR2 YSLEER. This CDR3 spans 15 amino acids. With V trimmed by 4 bases and J by 6 bases, 2 bases remained unmatched. CDR3 protein: CASSRLAGGINEQFF. The DNA of the CDR3 is TGCGCCAGCAGCCGACTAGCGGGAGGGATCAATGAGCAGTTCTTC.

The CDR3 nucleotides are TGTGCCAGCTCACGCCGGGTAGGCGATGAAAAACTGTTTTTT. It specifies CASSRRVGDEKLFF. The V call is TRBV18, the J call TRBJ1-4; no definite D call. V shed 4 bases and J shed 6 bases, with 12 bases lying between them. This CDR3 has 14 amino acids. Germline CDR1 KGHSH, CDR2 LQKENI. The full variable domain, rest sourced from reference TRBV18 and TRBJ1-4, is NAGVMQNPRHLVRRRGQEARLRCSPMKGHSHVYWYRQLPEEGLKFMVYLQKENIIDESGMPKERFSAEFPKEGPSILRIQQVVRGDSAAYFCASSRRVGDEKLFFGSGTQLSVL.